A single sample gave rise to the 2 T cell receptor beta chains below, sequenced in a study of T cell clones after liver transplantation. Clones were sequenced by immunoSEQ multiplex PCR, and TCRdb holds only the in-frame ones, with some missing. Among about 75,000 clones, more than 75% were seen once, and the ten largest hold 2.7%. Sequencing was performed on CD4+ T cells from blood, taken before liver transplant. The receptors originated from a human donor who received a liver transplant.

This clone was seen a single time. The chain recombines TRBV15 with TRBJ1-4; unclear D gene. Trimming cost V 5 bases and J 8 bases, with 12 bases left between them. Germline V gene data show CDR1 as LNHNV and CDR2 as YYDKDF (reference sequence). This CDR3 has 13 residues. In nucleotides, the CDR3 is TGTGCCACCAGCCCTGGACGTGGCGAAAAACTGTTTTTT. Protein sequence: CATSPGRGEKLFF.

V and J are TRBV6-1 and TRBJ2-5; the D call may be TRBD1 or TRBD2 (5 bases each). Trimming cost V 2 bases and J 5 bases, with 15 bases left between them. The CDR3 has 15 amino acids. Germline V lookup: CDR1 MNHNS, CDR2 SASEGT. In nucleotides, the CDR3 is TGTGCCAGCAGTGAATCGTGGGGGAGAGGTGAGACCCAGTACTTC. Protein: CASSESWGRGETQYF.